The clone carrying this T cell receptor (beta chain) was detected a few times. The antigen is not known. TCRdb reanalysed the 5' RACE reads using MiXCR and keeps one entry per CDR3 protein. The sample has hundreds of thousands of distinct CDR3 sequences; around a tenth are singletons. CDR1 and CDR2 (germline): SEHNR, FQNEAQ (reference sequence). V was pared by 5 bases and J by 4 bases, with 14 bases between. This CDR3 spans 14 amino acids. The data stem from a study of T cells after yellow fever vaccination. Study-level findings and limits: Repertoires obtained by FACS sorting could include abundant clonotypes that entered as contaminants from the bulk population.

The chain joins TRBV7-9 to TRBJ1-1; D is uncertain. Material: PBMCs, obtained on the day of the first yellow fever vaccination. This receptor was identified in a man in his late teens or twenties who received the YFV17D yellow fever vaccine. The CDR3 region has the DNA TGTGCCAGCAGCCCGGGTACGAGGGTCACTGAAGCTTTCTTT. This gives the protein CASSPGTRVTEAFF. Supplemented by reference TRBV7-9 and TRBJ1-1, the full variable domain reads DTGVSQNPRHKITKRGQNVTFRCDPISEHNRLYWYRQTLGQGPEFLTYFQNEAQLEKSRLLSDRFSAERPKGSFSTLEIQRTEQGDSAMYLCASSPGTRVTEAFFGQGTRLTVV.